This note documents a single T cell receptor beta chain sequence. Antigen unknown. As it was prepared, the TCRbeta library received unique molecular identifiers. MiXCR, applied by TCRdb to the PCR reads, yields one record per CDR3 protein. The sample has around 600,000 distinct CDR3 sequences; roughly 24% are singletons. CDR3 length equals 14 residues. Per germline, CDR1 DFQATT and CDR2 SNEGSKA (reference sequence). V was cut by 1 base and J by 4 bases, with 13 bases left in between. This entry belongs to a study of T-cell reconstitution after alpha-beta-depleted transplantation in children. General study findings and limits: Newly made T cells mostly supplied T-cell counts and diversity one year after transplant. Surviving recipient T cells and intrathymic progenitors accounted for some patients' high TCRbeta diversity at day 60.

The rearrangement links TRBV20-1 to TRBJ2-5; TRBD1 is a possible D gene (5 bases). Sequenced material: PBMCs, mostly from graft donor cells, taken 360 days after TCRalphabeta/CD19-depleted stem cell transplant. The receptor comes from a boy under two years old who had a stem cell transplant for acute myeloid leukemia, so the T cells may come from the graft donor. CDR3 nucleotides: TGCAGTGCTAGAGTGGGTGGCCAGGGAGAGACCCAGTACTTC. This translates into CSARVGGQGETQYF.